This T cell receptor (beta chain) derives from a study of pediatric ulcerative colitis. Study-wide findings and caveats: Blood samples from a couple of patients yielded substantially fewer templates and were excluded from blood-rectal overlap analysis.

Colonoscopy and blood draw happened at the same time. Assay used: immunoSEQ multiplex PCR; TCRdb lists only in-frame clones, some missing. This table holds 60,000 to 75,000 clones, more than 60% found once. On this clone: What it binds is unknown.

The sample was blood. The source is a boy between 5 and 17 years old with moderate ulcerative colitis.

The CDR3 DNA follows: TGTGCCAGCAGTTCAAACCCCGGGAGAATCTACAATGAGCAGTTCTTC. Its protein product is CASSSNPGRIYNEQFF. This chain links TRBV27 with TRBJ2-1; D may be TRBD2 (6 bases). The CDR3 is 16 residues long. V lost 4 bases and J lost 3, with 16 bases in between. CDR1 MNHEY and CDR2 SMNVEV come from the germline V gene (reference sequence).